The 13 T cell receptor beta chains given below trace back to one sample, sequenced in a study of neurological immune-mediated disorders. TCRdb analysed the 5' RACE reads with MiXCR anew, one entry per CDR3 protein. The table has more than 20,000 distinct CDR3 sequences, roughly an eighth seen once; the top ten hold around 5.5%. The time point here: technical triplicate 1. The sample consisted of CD4+ T cells from blood. The receptors come from a female donor with HTLV-1-associated myelopathy (HAM/TSP).

CDR3 bases: TGTGCCAGCAGCAAACAGGGGACGATGGATGAGCAGTTCTTC. It is translated as CASSKQGTMDEQFF. V is TRBV7-8 and J is TRBJ2-1; 7 bases align to TRBD1. Losses at the gene ends were 5 bases for V and 8 bases for J; bases not matched to a gene: 9. Germline CDR1 and CDR2: SGHVS and FQNEAQ. The CDR3 covers 14 residues.

This clonotype was counted many times. V and J are TRBV15 and TRBJ2-2; D perhaps matches TRBD2 (6 bases). From germline, CDR1 is LNHNV and CDR2 YYDKDF (reference sequence). Trimming took off 3 bases at V and 6 bases at J, with 14 bases between the two ends. The CDR3 has 15 residues. The CDR3 protein is CATSSGGRRAGELFF. The CDR3 DNA reads TGTGCCACCAGCAGCGGGGGAAGGAGAGCCGGGGAGCTGTTTTTT.

In its sample, this clonotype was seen many times. J is TRBJ2-7 and V is TRBV21-1; TRBD1, the table's D call, lacks a check against the DNA. TRBV21-1 is deemed a pseudogene. The CDR3 covers 18 residues. CDR3 in amino acids: CASSKLPGQPLLSYEQYF. CDR3 nucleotide sequence: TGTGCCAGCAGCAAATTGCCCGGACAGCCTCTACTATCCTACGAGCAGTACTTC.

This clonotype was observed many times. The V gene is TRBV20-1, the J gene TRBJ2-5; a weak D match, TRBD1 (7 bases). The CDR3 is 14 amino acids. V was trimmed by 1 base and J by 5 bases, leaving 14 bases between them. CDR1 and CDR2 (germline): DFQATT, SNEGSKA (reference sequence). The DNA of the CDR3 is TGCAGTGCTAGAGTCCGGACAGGAGGGGAGACCCAGTACTTC. Protein: CSARVRTGGETQYF.

At least ten counts were recorded for this clonotype. The rearrangement uses TRBV6-5 and TRBJ2-7, with D uncertain. The V end was cut by 0 bases, the J end by 0 bases, with 6 bases between. This CDR3 has 14 amino acids. Per germline, CDR1 MNHEY and CDR2 SVGAGI. The DNA of the CDR3 is TGTGCCAGCAGTTACTCTCGCAGCTCCTACGAGCAGTACTTC. This sequence encodes CASSYSRSSYEQYF.

This clonotype occurred many times. The J gene is TRBJ2-1, the V gene TRBV20-1; no definite D call. Germline V gene sequence: CDR1 DFQATT, CDR2 SNEGSKA (reference sequence). The V end was cut by 5 bases, the J end by 0 bases, with 14 bases between. CDR3 length equals 15 residues. CDR3 amino acids: CSALKLGSSYNEQFF. In DNA, the CDR3 is TGCAGTGCTCTAAAATTAGGAAGCTCCTACAATGAGCAGTTCTTC.

At least ten counts were recorded for this clonotype. This chain connects TRBV7-2 to TRBJ1-2; D might be TRBD1 (5 bases). The CDR3 covers 14 residues. Per germline, CDR1 SGHTA and CDR2 FQGNSA. The ends were cut back, 3 bases at V and 8 bases at J, with 16 bases in the middle. As DNA, the CDR3 is TGTGCCAGCAGCTTGGACTTCCCGGGGGGGGGCTACACCTTC. This translates into CASSLDFPGGGYTF. Full variable domain (missing parts from reference TRBV7-2 and TRBJ1-2): GAGVSQSPSNKVTEKGKDVELRCDPISGHTALYWYRQSLGQGLEFLIYFQGNSAPDKSGLPSDRFSAERTGGSVSTLTIQRTQQEDSAVYLCASSLDFPGGGYTFGSGTRLTVV.

This clonotype was counted at least ten times. The chain recombines TRBV29-1 with TRBJ1-2; D is unresolved. Germline CDR1 is SQVTM and CDR2 is ANQGSEA. CDR3 length: 10 residues. V gave up 8 bases and J gave up 8 bases, with 12 bases separating them. CDR3 sequence reads: CSHKENGYTF. DNA for the CDR3: TGCAGCCACAAAGAAAACGGCTACACCTTC.

This clonotype has ten or more counts. The V and J genes are TRBV20-1 and TRBJ2-1; D is ambiguous. With 2 bases removed from V and 9 bases from J, the gap between germline ends came to 17 bases. Per germline, CDR1 DFQATT and CDR2 SNEGSKA (reference sequence). The CDR3 is 14 amino acids. The CDR3 coding sequence is TGCAGTGCTAGACACCCTGGGCCTTACGGTGAGCAGTTCTTC. Translation gives CSARHPGPYGEQFF.

This clonotype has at least ten counts. Written as DNA, the CDR3 is TGCAGTGCTCAGGGTTCAAGCTCCTATAATTCACCCCTCCACTTT. Its translation is CSAQGSSSYNSPLHF. The chain combines TRBV20-1 with TRBJ1-6, with D perhaps TRBD1 (5 bases). This CDR3 comprises 15 residues. Trimming took 5 bases from V and 0 from J, leaving 11 bases between them. Germline V gene lookup returns CDR1 DFQATT and CDR2 SNEGSKA (reference sequence).

This clonotype was found once. The genes are TRBV5-6 and TRBJ1-6; 10 positions agree with TRBD1. J was trimmed by 8 bases and V by 0 bases; bases with no gene match: 2. CDR3 length: 15 residues. The germline V gene has CDR1 SGHDT and CDR2 YYEEEE. CDR3 nucleotides: TGTGCCAGCAGCTTGGGGACAGGGGGGCATTCACCCCTCCACTTT. Protein: CASSLGTGGHSPLHF.

This clonotype was detected ten times or more. The J gene is TRBJ2-1, the V gene TRBV5-1, with 9 bases fitting TRBD1. J lost 5 bases, V lost 4 bases, and 10 bases had no gene match. From germline, CDR1 is SGHRS and CDR2 YFSETQ. The CDR3 totals 16 residues. The CDR3 here is CASSRTRGQGNNEQFF. CDR3 DNA: TGCGCCAGCAGCCGGACGAGGGGACAGGGAAACAATGAGCAGTTCTTC.

This clonotype came up many times. V and J are TRBV3-1 and TRBJ2-1, with TRBD2 matching 11 bases. Trimming at V came to 4 bases and at J to 5 bases, leaving 10 bases not matched to a gene. The CDR3 totals 17 residues. Germline assignment: CDR1 LGHDT and CDR2 YNNKEL (reference sequence). The CDR3 loop is CASSRNVAGGGHNEQFF. The CDR3 nucleotides read TGTGCCAGCAGCCGGAACGTAGCGGGAGGGGGGCACAATGAGCAGTTCTTC.